Below, one T cell receptor beta chain is given with its context. V shed 5 bases and J 6 bases; nucleotides not matched to a gene: 8. CDR1 is SGDLS, CDR2 YYNGEE, per germline. CDR3 length equals 15 residues. The sample originates from a study of cytomegalovirus exposure and HLA in healthy donors. Use of 60 Vbeta and 13 Jbeta primers characterized the PCR. This table comes from immunoSEQ multiplex PCR, and its TCRdb copy is limited to in-frame clones, with some not included. This sample carries 200,000 or so clones, with 1.1% going to the ten biggest clones. This TCR came from a girl aged 2-10 years in good health and CMV-seropositive. Sequenced input: PBMCs. The chain joins TRBV9 to TRBJ2-7; the match to TRBD2 covers 13 bases. CDR3 protein: CASSKYGLAGVEQYF. DNA for the CDR3: TGTGCCAGCAGTAAATACGGACTAGCGGGAGTCGAGCAGTACTTC.